Each of the 21 T cell receptor beta chains below was sequenced from the same sample in a study of T cell responses to AZD1222 COVID-19 vaccine. Data came from immunoSEQ multiplex PCR; TCRdb stores just in-frame clones and leaves some out. The repertoire holds about 110,000 clones, with 87% as singletons. The sequences come from peripheral blood, collected on day 0 of AZD1222 vaccination. The receptors stem from an adult in good health.

The rearrangement joins TRBV7-6 to TRBJ1-2, with a tentative D call TRBD1 (5 bases). CDR3 length equals 14 residues. Looked up from germline, CDR1 is SGHVS and CDR2 is FNYEAQ. The germline V and J ends were trimmed by 0 bases and 8 bases, with 13 bases remaining between them. The CDR3 spells CASSLAGGGSGYTF. The CDR3 nucleotides are TGTGCCAGCAGCTTAGCCGGGGGGGGTAGCGGCTACACCTTC. Supplemented by reference TRBV7-6 and TRBJ1-2, the full variable domain reads GAGVSQSPRYKVTKRGQDVALRCDPISGHVSLYWYRQALGQGPEFLTYFNYEAQQDKSGLPNDRFSAERPEGSISTLTIQRTEQRDSAMYRCASSLAGGGSGYTFGSGTRLTVV.

The V and J genes are TRBV28 and TRBJ2-2, with 10 bases matching TRBD2. The CDR3 contains 15 residues. Germline V gene data show CDR1 as MDHEN and CDR2 as SYDVKM. V lost 6 bases to trimming and J lost 5 bases; unmatched junction nucleotides: 6. The CDR3 protein is CASRLAGVETGELFF. The CDR3 bases are TGTGCCAGCAGGCTAGCGGGGGTTGAGACCGGGGAGCTGTTTTTT.

This rearrangement joins TRBV7-8 to TRBJ1-2, with D unclear. The V and J ends lost 0 bases and 6 bases respectively, with 14 bases between them. Germline lookup yields CDR1 SGHVS and CDR2 FQNEAQ. This CDR3 contains 15 residues. The CDR3 loop reads CASSLAAGSRDGYTF. CDR3 sequence (DNA): TGTGCCAGCAGCTTAGCGGCGGGGTCTCGGGATGGCTACACCTTC. Variable domain in full (rest from reference TRBV7-8 and TRBJ1-2): GAGVSQSPRYKVAKRGQDVALRCDPISGHVSLFWYQQALGQGPEFLTYFQNEAQLDKSGLPSDRFFAERPEGSVSTLKIQRTQQEDSAVYLCASSLAAGSRDGYTFGSGTRLTVV.

V gene TRBV18 combines with J gene TRBJ2-7, with 9 positions matching TRBD1. V shed 5 bases and J 5 bases; nucleotides not matched to a gene: 7. Germline V gene data show CDR1 as KGHSH and CDR2 as LQKENI. The CDR3 runs to 14 residues. CDR3 in DNA: TGTGCCAGCTCAAGGGTGACAGGGGGTGACGAGCAGTACTTC. It yields the protein CASSRVTGGDEQYF.

The chain employs TRBV7-9 and TRBJ2-5; the match to TRBD2 covers 12 bases. Germline CDR1 is SEHNR and CDR2 is FQNEAQ (reference sequence). V lost 8 bases, J lost 3 bases, and 19 bases stayed unmatched. The CDR3 extends over 19 amino acids. The CDR3 DNA sequence: TGTGCCAGCGGAACCGACATTGGGGGGTGGACTAGCGGGAAAGAGACCCAGTACTTC. It is translated as CASGTDIGGWTSGKETQYF.

This clone appeared once. This chain joins TRBV5-6 and TRBJ1-2, with 8 bases fitting TRBD1. Germline assignment: CDR1 SGHDT and CDR2 YYEEEE. V was pared by 6 bases and J by 3 bases, with 4 bases of the junction left unmatched. The CDR3 contains 13 residues. In DNA, the CDR3 is TGTGCCAGCATCGCACAGGGGGACTATGGCTACACCTTC. This translates into CASIAQGDYGYTF.

The chain is built from TRBV7-9 and TRBJ1-5; 7 bases are a match to TRBD1. CDR3 size: 15 residues. Germline V gene data show CDR1 as SEHNR and CDR2 as FQNEAQ (reference sequence). V shed 5 bases, J shed 0 bases, and the junction held 4 bases outside the gene matches. The CDR3 reads CASSPGDSSNQPQHF. In DNA, the CDR3 is TGTGCCAGCAGCCCCGGGGACAGTAGCAATCAGCCCCAGCATTTT.

In its sample, this clone was seen once. The chain has TRBV2 and TRBJ1-2, with D possibly being TRBD1 (5 bases). This CDR3 has 15 amino acids. V was shortened by 4 bases and J by 4 bases, with 16 bases between the two germline ends. Per the germline V gene, CDR1 is SNHLY and CDR2 is FYNNEI. The CDR3 nucleotides are TGTGCCAGCAGTGCACTGAAGACAGCAATCTATGGCTACACCTTC. Its translation is CASSALKTAIYGYTF. Combining the CDR3 with reference TRBV2 and TRBJ1-2 gives the whole variable domain EPEVTQTPSHQVTQMGQEVILRCVPISNHLYFYWYRQILGQKVEFLVSFYNNEISEKSEIFDDQFSVERPDGSNFTLKIRSTKLEDSAMYFCASSALKTAIYGYTFGSGTRLTVV.

The chain recombines TRBV3-1 (or the pseudogene TRBV3-2) with TRBJ2-7, with D possibly matching TRBD1 (5 bases). The CDR3 sequence is 18 residues long. Trimming pared 4 bases from V and 1 base from J, leaving 23 bases between. Per germline, CDR1 LGHDT and CDR2 YNNKEL (reference sequence). The CDR3 DNA sequence: TGTGCCAGCAGCCCGAACCCTCCCGGCAGAAGGGGATCCTACGAGCAGTACTTC. It specifies CASSPNPPGRRGSYEQYF.

The chain employs TRBV12-2 and TRBJ1-5; the table's D gene call, TRBD1, was not cross checked with the DNA. TRBV12-2 is an annotated pseudogene. The CDR3 contains 18 residues. The CDR3 DNA sequence: TGTGCAAGTCGCCCACGAACCGGGACAGGGAGAGACAATCAGCCCCAGCATTTT. Its protein is CASRPRTGTGRDNQPQHF.

The chain has TRBV18 and TRBJ1-3; D is possibly TRBD1 (5 bases). The CDR3 spans 16 residues. Deletions cut 3 bases from V and 0 bases from J, with 12 bases between. CDR1 and CDR2 from the germline V gene are KGHSH and LQKENI. The CDR3 region has the DNA TGTGCCAGCTCACCCGGGACTGACAGCTCTGGAAACACCATATATTTT. Its translation: CASSPGTDSSGNTIYF.

The V and J genes are TRBV19 and TRBJ2-7; 7 bases agree with TRBD1. Looked up from germline, CDR1 is LNHDA and CDR2 is SQIVND (reference sequence). CDR3 length equals 15 residues. J lost 2 bases, V lost 6 bases, and 10 bases had no gene match. CDR3 amino acids: CASSQSGQGAYEQYF. In nucleotides, the CDR3 is TGTGCCAGTAGCCAAAGTGGGCAGGGGGCCTACGAGCAGTACTTC.

The chain couples TRBV3-1 (or the pseudogene TRBV3-2) to TRBJ2-3; D remains ambiguous. Per germline, CDR1 LGHDT and CDR2 YNNKEL (reference sequence). The ends were cut back, 1 base at V and 1 base at J, with 15 bases in the middle. This CDR3 has 17 residues. CDR3 nucleotide sequence: TGTGCCAGCAGCCAAGCCTCTCGGCGGATGCGCACAGATACGCAGTATTTT. Protein product: CASSQASRRMRTDTQYF.

V gene TRBV6-2 or TRBV6-3 combines with J gene TRBJ1-1; unclear D gene. V lost 7 bases and J lost 1, with 10 bases in between. Germline assignment: CDR1 MNHEY and CDR2 SVGEGT. The CDR3 has 13 residues. CDR3 residues: CASTPDGNTEAFF. The DNA of the CDR3 is TGTGCCAGCACCCCGGACGGGAACACTGAAGCTTTCTTT.

The CDR3 is CASSQDLNIQYF. The CDR3 bases are TGTGCCAGCAGCCAAGACCTTAACATTCAGTACTTC. The rearrangement links TRBV3-1 (or the pseudogene TRBV3-2) to TRBJ2-4; D is unclear. V gave up 0 bases and J gave up 7 bases, with 4 bases separating them. This CDR3 is built from 12 residues. Per the germline V gene, CDR1 is LGHDT and CDR2 is YNNKEL (reference sequence).

This rearrangement joins TRBV7-3 to TRBJ2-3; D gene ambiguous. V lost 2 bases and J 3 bases, leaving 6 bases between the germline ends. The CDR3 runs 13 residues. Germline V gives CDR1 SGHTA, CDR2 FQGTGA. CDR3 coding DNA: TGTGCCAGCAGCTTAGGATGGACAGATACGCAGTATTTT. This translates into CASSLGWTDTQYF.

This sequence joins TRBV10-2 and TRBJ2-3; D could derive from TRBD1 or TRBD2 (5 bases each). Trimming took 7 bases from V and 7 from J, leaving 21 bases between them. The CDR3 spans 15 residues. Looked up from germline, CDR1 is WSHSY and CDR2 is SAAADI. The CDR3 sequence: CASTVSRGGGYTQYF. CDR3 DNA: TGCGCCAGCACCGTTTCTCGGGGCGGAGGATATACGCAGTATTTT.

V gene TRBV28 combines with J gene TRBJ2-7; the D gene could be TRBD1 or TRBD2 (6 bases each). This CDR3 is built from 15 residues. V dropped 3 bases and J dropped 0 bases, with 12 bases sitting between them. The germline V gene has CDR1 MDHEN and CDR2 SYDVKM. CDR3 sequence reads: CASSFRGLASYEQYF. The CDR3 DNA reads as TGTGCCAGCAGTTTCAGGGGACTTGCCTCCTACGAGCAGTACTTC.

This clone appeared a single time. The chain is built from TRBV19 and TRBJ2-3; D is ambiguous. Deletions cut 2 bases from V and 6 bases from J, with 9 bases between. CDR3 length: 13 residues. Germline V CDR1 and CDR2: LNHDA, SQIVND (reference sequence). The CDR3 reads CASSIKSTDTQYF. CDR3 bases: TGTGCCAGTAGTATAAAGTCCACGGATACGCAGTATTTT. Drawing the rest from reference TRBV19 and TRBJ2-3, the complete variable domain is DGGITQSPKYLFRKEGQNVTLSCEQNLNHDAMYWYRQDPGQGLRLIYYSQIVNDFQKGDIAEGYSVSREKKESFPLTVTSAQKNPTAFYLCASSIKSTDTQYFGPGTRLTVL.

The V and J genes are TRBV7-2 and TRBJ1-5, with D possibly being TRBD1 (5 bases). This CDR3 contains 13 residues. Trimming pared 5 bases from V and 4 bases from J, leaving 9 bases between. Germline V gene sequence: CDR1 SGHTA, CDR2 FQGNSA. The CDR3 coding sequence is TGTGCCAGCAGCGCGGACACAAATCAGCCCCAGCATTTT. It codes for CASSADTNQPQHF. Drawing the rest from reference TRBV7-2 and TRBJ1-5, the complete variable domain is GAGVSQSPSNKVTEKGKDVELRCDPISGHTALYWYRQSLGQGLEFLIYFQGNSAPDKSGLPSDRFSAERTGGSVSTLTIQRTQQEDSAVYLCASSADTNQPQHFGDGTRLSIL.

The gene calls are TRBV7-9 and TRBJ2-7; 10 bases are a match to TRBD1. The V gene's germline CDR1 is SEHNR and CDR2 FQNEAQ (reference sequence). This CDR3 has 15 residues. V was pared by 4 bases and J by 3 bases, with 6 bases of the junction left unmatched. The CDR3 is CASSSDRGGSYEQYF. As DNA, the CDR3 is TGTGCCAGCAGCTCGGACAGGGGGGGAAGCTACGAGCAGTACTTC.